These T cell receptor beta chains were read from a single sample in a study of CD8+ T cells in alopecia areata. Clones were read by immunoSEQ multiplex PCR, and TCRdb kept only the in-frame ones, dropping some. The data contain 140,000 to 150,000 clones, roughly 46% of them seen just once; the ten biggest clones take up 0.95% to 1%. Sample: CD4+ T cells sorted from blood, taken at week 0. The receptors come from a human donor with alopecia areata. Both conserved end residues are part of each CDR3. The order of the fields is CDR3 protein, CDR3 DNA, clone size, V gene, J gene, D gene. A D gene is named only where the DNA matches it firmly. Not every row has a clone size; where given, it reads once, few, many or a size class.

CASSPRGPREQFF	TGTGCCAGCTCCCCCAGGGGACCAAGGGAGCAGTTCTTC	NA	TRBV18	TRBJ2-1	NA
CASSRSPNRGGNQPQHF	TGTGCCAGCAGTCGCAGCCCGAACAGGGGCGGGAATCAGCCCCAGCATTTT	NA	TRBV27	TRBJ1-5	TRBD1
CASRQGSSRHEQYF	TGTGCCAGCAGACAGGGGAGCTCGCGCCACGAGCAGTACTTC	NA	TRBV28	TRBJ2-7	TRBD1
CAWSPDPGNTEAFF	TGTGCCTGGAGCCCAGACCCAGGGAACACTGAAGCTTTCTTT	few	TRBV30	TRBJ1-1	NA
CASSLTVNTEAFF	TGTGCCAGCAGCTTGACAGTGAACACTGAAGCTTTCTTT	few	TRBV7-2	TRBJ1-1	NA
CAWSSRVIDGYTF	TGTGCCTGGAGTTCACGGGTAATCGATGGCTACACCTTC	NA	TRBV30	TRBJ1-2	NA
CASSLIGGANTEAFF	TGTGCCAGCAGCTTAATTGGCGGGGCAAACACTGAAGCTTTCTTT	few	TRBV7-9	TRBJ1-1	NA
CASSLTARNEQFF	TGTGCCAGCAGCTTAACGGCCAGGAATGAGCAGTTCTTC	NA	TRBV7-3	TRBJ2-1	NA
CASRSLLEQYF	TGTGCCAGCAGGTCCCTACTCGAGCAGTACTTC	NA	TRBV25-1	TRBJ2-7	NA
CASRPQGTNTGELFF	TGTGCCAGCAGACCCCAGGGGACGAACACCGGGGAGCTGTTTTTT	few	TRBV6-1	TRBJ2-2	NA
CASSARTDTQYF	TGTGCCAGCAGTGCCCGCACAGATACGCAGTATTTT	NA	TRBV9	TRBJ2-3	NA
CAWGVRYGYTF	TGTGCCTGGGGGGTACGCTATGGCTACACCTTC	NA	TRBV30	TRBJ1-2	NA
CASSERSGWEQYF	TGCGCCAGCAGTGAGAGGAGCGGCTGGGAGCAGTACTTC	NA	TRBV10-2	TRBJ2-7	NA
CASSPSLGNQPQHF	TGTGCCAGCTCACCAAGTCTCGGCAATCAGCCCCAGCATTTT	few	TRBV18	TRBJ1-5	NA
CAISGSQGASYEQYF	TGTGCCATCAGTGGAAGTCAGGGGGCGTCCTACGAGCAGTACTTC	NA	TRBV10-3	TRBJ2-7	TRBD1
CATSRDRGASITSEKLFF	TGTGCCACCAGCAGAGATCGTGGGGCCTCAATAACCTCCGAAAAACTGTTTTTT	NA	TRBV15	TRBJ1-4	NA
CAWSVFPSNQPQHF	TGTGCCTGGAGTGTTTTCCCTAGCAATCAGCCCCAGCATTTT	NA	TRBV30	TRBJ1-5	NA
CASSLTSGSYEQYF	TGCGCCAGCAGCTTGACTAGCGGGAGCTACGAGCAGTACTTC	NA	TRBV5-1	TRBJ2-7	TRBD2
CASTSLGIARETQYF	TGTGCCAGCACAAGCCTCGGGATAGCCCGTGAGACCCAGTACTTC	NA	TRBV2	TRBJ2-5	NA
CSGTAYTEPGELFF	TGCAGCGGAACAGCTTACACCGAACCCGGGGAGCTGTTTTTT	NA	TRBV29-1	TRBJ2-2	NA
CAWRHRDRTNEKLFF	TGTGCCTGGAGGCATAGGGACAGAACTAATGAAAAACTGTTTTTT	NA	TRBV30	TRBJ1-4	TRBD1
CAWSTGAQGGDAFF	TGTGCCTGGAGTACCGGCGCGCAGGGCGGCGATGCTTTCTTT	few	TRBV30	TRBJ1-1	NA
CSARGGVENYGYTF	TGCAGCGCCAGAGGGGGTGTAGAAAACTATGGCTACACCTTC	NA	TRBV29-1	TRBJ1-2	NA
CASSQVSGIEGADTQYF	TGCGCCAGCAGCCAAGTTAGCGGAATAGAGGGCGCAGATACGCAGTATTTT	NA	TRBV4-3	TRBJ2-3	NA
CASSSGAGFQPQHF	TGTGCCAGCAGCTCCGGGGCGGGTTTTCAGCCCCAGCATTTT	NA	TRBV7-9	TRBJ1-5	NA
CASSGSGKETQYF	TGTGCCAGCAGCGGAAGCGGGAAGGAGACCCAGTACTTC	NA	TRBV11-2	TRBJ2-5	TRBD2
CASSPTSGRLETQYF	TGTGCCAGCAGCCCAACTAGCGGGAGGTTGGAGACCCAGTACTTC	NA	TRBV2	TRBJ2-5	TRBD2
CASSQDRGGPYEQYF	TGCGCCAGCAGCCAAGATAGGGGGGGACCCTACGAGCAGTACTTC	NA	TRBV4-1	TRBJ2-7	NA
CATSKAGSQSYEQYF	TGTGCCACCTCGAAAGCAGGGAGTCAGAGCTACGAGCAGTACTTC	NA	TRBV2	TRBJ2-7	NA
CSVLAGGKHEQYF	TGCAGCGTTTTGGCGGGAGGGAAACACGAGCAGTACTTC	NA	TRBV29-1	TRBJ2-7	TRBD2
CASSFSIRGTGDYEQYF	TGTGCCAGCAGTTTTTCTATCCGCGGGACAGGGGACTACGAGCAGTACTTC	NA	TRBV27	TRBJ2-7	TRBD1
CAWSGGGKGTGELFF	TGTGCCTGGAGTGGGGGGGGGAAGGGCACCGGGGAGCTGTTTTTT	few	TRBV30	TRBJ2-2	TRBD2
CASSLAKRTTQYF	TGCGCCAGCAGTCTGGCAAAGCGAACGACCCAGTACTTC	NA	TRBV23-1	TRBJ2-5	NA
CASSQEGQLPREQYF	TGCGCCAGCAGCCAAGAGGGACAGCTCCCTAGGGAGCAGTACTTC	NA	TRBV4-1	TRBJ2-7	TRBD1
CASSQDPGGAGSGNTIYF	TGTGCCAGCAGCCAAGACCCTGGGGGGGCTGGGTCTGGAAACACCATATATTTT	NA	TRBV4-2	TRBJ1-3	NA
CASSIRAPNTEAFF	TGTGCCAGCAGTATCCGGGCCCCGAACACTGAAGCTTTCTTT	NA	TRBV6-1	TRBJ1-1	NA
CASSQGERQAFF	TGCGCCAGCAGCCAGGGAGAGAGGCAAGCTTTCTTT	NA	TRBV4-3	TRBJ1-1	NA
CASSDRDRGRSGNTIYF	TGTGCCAGCAGTGATCGGGACAGGGGAAGATCTGGAAACACCATATATTTT	NA	TRBV25-1	TRBJ1-3	TRBD1
CSAPAGLGNTIYF	TGCAGCGCGCCTGCGGGGCTCGGAAACACCATATATTTT	NA	TRBV29-1	TRBJ1-3	NA
CASSLLQRELTGELFF	TGCGCCAGCAGCTTGCTGCAGCGGGAGTTGACCGGGGAGCTGTTTTTT	NA	TRBV5-1	TRBJ2-2	TRBD2
CAWNAVYGYTF	TGTGCCTGGAATGCAGTCTATGGCTACACCTTC	NA	TRBV30	TRBJ1-2	NA